The present T cell receptor beta chain was sequenced within a study of cytomegalovirus exposure and HLA in healthy donors. Vbeta (60) and Jbeta (13) primers were used in the PCR. Produced via immunoSEQ multiplex PCR; TCRdb's table is partial and in-frame only. The table has approximately 240,000 clones, 82% seen once. While unrecorded immune exposures were likely, the donors were nominally healthy when sampled. This clone has just one count. The target antigen is unknown. The CDR3 length is 16 residues. The germline V gene has CDR1 MGHDK and CDR2 SYGVNS. V was clipped by 1 base and J by 1 base; unmatched bases: 6. Study findings and constraints: Cytomegalovirus status was reportedly diagnosed by the classifier with high specificity and sensitivity. In a later analysis, around 18,000 TCR beta sequences were associated with HLA alleles at 0.05 false discovery rate.

The clonotype was recovered from a woman aged 40 to 49 in good health and CMV-seropositive. What was sequenced was PBMCs. V usage is TRBV25-1 and J usage is TRBJ1-1; 7 bases line up with TRBD1. The CDR3 nucleotides are TGTGCCAGCAGTGAATTGGGGGGACAGACGAACACTGAAGCTTTCTTT. It specifies CASSELGGQTNTEAFF. The full variable domain, with the rest looked up from reference TRBV25-1 and TRBJ1-1, is EADIYQTPRYLVIGTGKKITLECSQTMGHDKMYWYQQDPGMELHLIHYSYGVNSTEKGDLSSESTVSRIRTEHFPLTLESARPSHTSQYLCASSELGGQTNTEAFFGQGTRLTVV.